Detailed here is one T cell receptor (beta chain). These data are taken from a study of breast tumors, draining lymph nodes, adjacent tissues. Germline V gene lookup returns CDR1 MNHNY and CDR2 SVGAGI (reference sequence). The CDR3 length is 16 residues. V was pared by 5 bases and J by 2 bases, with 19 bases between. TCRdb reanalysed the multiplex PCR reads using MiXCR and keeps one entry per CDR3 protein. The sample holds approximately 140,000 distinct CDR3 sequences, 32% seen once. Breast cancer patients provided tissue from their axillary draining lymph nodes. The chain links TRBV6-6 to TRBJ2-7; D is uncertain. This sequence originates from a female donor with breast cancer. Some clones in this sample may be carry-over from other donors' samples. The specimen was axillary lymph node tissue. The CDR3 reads CASSHPTGLGTYEQYV. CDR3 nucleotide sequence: TGTGCCAGCAGTCACCCTACCGGGCTCGGCACCTACGAGCAGTACGTC.